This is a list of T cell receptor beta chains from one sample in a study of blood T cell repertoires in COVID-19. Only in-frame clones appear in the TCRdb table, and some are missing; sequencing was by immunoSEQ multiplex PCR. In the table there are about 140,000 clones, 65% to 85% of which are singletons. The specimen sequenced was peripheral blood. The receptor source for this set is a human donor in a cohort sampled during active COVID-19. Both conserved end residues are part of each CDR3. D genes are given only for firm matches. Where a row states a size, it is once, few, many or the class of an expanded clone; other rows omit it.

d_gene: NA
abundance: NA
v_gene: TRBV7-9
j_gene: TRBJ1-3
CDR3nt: TGTGCCAGCAGCCCCTCCACAGGGATGCGTACTGGAAACACCATATATTTT
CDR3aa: CASSPSTGMRTGNTIYF

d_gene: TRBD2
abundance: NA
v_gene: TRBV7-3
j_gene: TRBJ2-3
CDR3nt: TGTGCCAGCAGCCCCGGGCGGGGGAAGATAGATACGCAGTATTTT
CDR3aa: CASSPGRGKIDTQYF

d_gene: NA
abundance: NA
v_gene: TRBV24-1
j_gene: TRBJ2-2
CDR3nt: TGTGCCACCAGTGAGGGGGCAGGGCGTGGCACCGGGGAGCTGTTTTTT
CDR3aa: CATSEGAGRGTGELFF

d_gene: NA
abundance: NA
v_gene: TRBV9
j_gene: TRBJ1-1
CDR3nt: TGTGCCAGCAGCCCGAGCGGCCTAAGACCCGAGCAAACTGAAGCTTTCTTT
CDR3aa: CASSPSGLRPEQTEAFF

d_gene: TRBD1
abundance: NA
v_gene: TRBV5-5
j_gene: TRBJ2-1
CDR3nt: TGTGCCAGCAGCCGACAGATGACAGGGGGCGCGGAGCAGTTCTTC
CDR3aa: CASSRQMTGGAEQFF

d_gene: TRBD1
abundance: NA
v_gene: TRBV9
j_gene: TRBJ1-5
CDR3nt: TGTGCCAGCAGCGGACCGGGACAGAATCAGCCCCAGCATTTT
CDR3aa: CASSGPGQNQPQHF

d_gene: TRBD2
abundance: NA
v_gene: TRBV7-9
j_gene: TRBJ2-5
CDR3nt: TGTGCCAGCAGCTTGCGGGGTGGAGCGGGGGACGAGACCCAGTACTTC
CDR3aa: CASSLRGGAGDETQYF

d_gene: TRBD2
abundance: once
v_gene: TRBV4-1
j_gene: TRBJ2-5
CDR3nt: TGCGCCAGCAGCCAAGACGGACTAGCTTCAGAGACCCAGTACTTC
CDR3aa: CASSQDGLASETQYF

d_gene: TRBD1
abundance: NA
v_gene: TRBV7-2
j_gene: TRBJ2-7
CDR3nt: TGTGCCAGCAGCTTAGGACAGGGGGCTAGGTACGAGCAGTACTTC
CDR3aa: CASSLGQGARYEQYF

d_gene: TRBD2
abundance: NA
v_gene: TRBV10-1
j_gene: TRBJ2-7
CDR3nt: TGCGCCAGCGTCCTAGCGGGGGACTACGAGCAGTACTTC
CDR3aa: CASVLAGDYEQYF

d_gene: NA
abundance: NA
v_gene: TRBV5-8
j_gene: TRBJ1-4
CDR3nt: TGTGCCAGCAGCTTGGATTCCTTCGGGGATGAAAAACTGTTTTTT
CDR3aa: CASSLDSFGDEKLFF

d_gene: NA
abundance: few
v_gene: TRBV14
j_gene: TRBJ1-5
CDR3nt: TGTGCCAGCAGCCCCCTGACACTCAGCAATCAGCCCCAGCATTTT
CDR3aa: CASSPLTLSNQPQHF

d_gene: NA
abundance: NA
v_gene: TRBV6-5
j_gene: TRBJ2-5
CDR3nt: TGTGCCAGCAGTCCCGGAGACAGCCGGAAAGAGACCCAGTACTTC
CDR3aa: CASSPGDSRKETQYF

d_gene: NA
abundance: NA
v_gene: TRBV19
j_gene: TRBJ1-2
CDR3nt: TGTGCCAGTAGTATTCGGGGTTTCCACTATGGCTACACCTTC
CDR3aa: CASSIRGFHYGYTF

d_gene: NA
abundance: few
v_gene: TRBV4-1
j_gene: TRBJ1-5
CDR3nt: TGCGCCAGCAGCCCGAGGGAGGCCTATAGCAATCAGCCCCAGCATTTT
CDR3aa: CASSPREAYSNQPQHF